Given below is one T cell receptor (beta chain) in context. Its antigen remains unidentified. Sequencing was performed with immunoSEQ multiplex PCR; in TCRdb, only in-frame clones are kept and a portion is missing. This sample has just under 80,000 clones, with approximately 91% found just once. This specimen belongs to a study of OX40 agonist ivuxolimab in advanced cancers. Study as a whole: Dose-escalation patients were diagnosed with hepatocellular carcinoma, melanoma, renal cell cancer or head and neck cancer. Findings and limits, study-wide: At 0.1 to 3.0 mg/kg and by week 6, clonal expansion occurred in CD4+ and CD8+ blood T cells. Determination of antigen specificity was not performed for the expanded peripheral T cells. Some of the nonresponding patients also showed low levels of normalized T-cell clonal expansion.

The V segment lost 5 bases and the J segment 4 bases; nucleotides outside the gene matches: 5. CDR1 and CDR2 (germline): SGHNT, YENEEA. This CDR3 is built from 14 residues. This receptor was obtained from an adult with an advanced solid tumor such as melanoma, head and neck, liver or kidney cancer. This chain links TRBV11-3 with TRBJ2-1, with 7 bases aligning to TRBD1. The sample in question was CD4+ or CD8+ T cells sorted from blood, obtained in a trial of the OX40 agonist ivuxolimab. The CDR3 protein is CASSGQGVYNEQFF. CDR3 coding DNA: TGTGCCAGCAGCGGGCAGGGGGTTTACAATGAGCAGTTCTTC.